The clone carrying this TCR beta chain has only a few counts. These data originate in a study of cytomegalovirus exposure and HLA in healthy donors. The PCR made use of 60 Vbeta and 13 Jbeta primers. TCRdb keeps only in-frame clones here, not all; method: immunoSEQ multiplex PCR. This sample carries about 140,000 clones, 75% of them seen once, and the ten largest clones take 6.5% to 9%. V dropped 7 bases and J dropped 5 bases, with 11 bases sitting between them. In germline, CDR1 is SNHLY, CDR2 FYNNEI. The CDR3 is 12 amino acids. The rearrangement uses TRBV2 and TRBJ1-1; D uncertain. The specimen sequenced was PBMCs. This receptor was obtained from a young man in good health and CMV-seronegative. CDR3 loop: CASTPGWTEAFF. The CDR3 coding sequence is TGTGCCAGCACCCCGGGGTGGACTGAAGCTTTCTTT.